A selection of T cell receptor beta chains follows, all from one sample in a study of cytomegalovirus exposure and HLA in healthy donors. Only in-frame clones appear in the TCRdb table, and some are missing; sequencing was by immunoSEQ multiplex PCR. In the table there are 140,000 or so clones, approximately 81% of which are singletons. Sequencing input: PBMCs. Every receptor here comes from a boy between 2 and 10 years old in good health and CMV-seronegative. Both conserved end residues are part of each CDR3. D genes are given only for firm matches. Size values are once, few and many counts, or a class for expanded clones, and some rows have none.

J | length | D | V | size | CDR3 | DNA
TRBJ2-1 | 19 | TRBD2 | TRBV11-2 | . | CASSPRTSGSTRSYNEQFF | TGTGCCAGCAGCCCGAGGACTAGCGGGAGCACTCGCTCCTACAATGAGCAGTTCTTC
TRBJ2-7 | 13 | . | TRBV6-1 | . | CASSLDSRYEQYF | TGTGCCAGCAGCCTGGACAGTCGCTACGAGCAGTACTTC
TRBJ2-3 | 13 | . | TRBV28 | . | CASSSAGTDTQYF | TGTGCCAGCAGTTCCGCAGGAACAGATACGCAGTATTTT
TRBJ1-6 | 13 | . | TRBV19 | . | CASTTGLNSPLHF | TGTGCCAGTACCACGGGTCTAAATTCACCCCTCCACTTT
TRBJ2-7 | 11 | TRBD2 | TRBV2 | . | CASGGGTEQYF | TGTGCCAGTGGGGGGGGTACCGAGCAGTACTTC
TRBJ2-7 | 13 | TRBD2 | TRBV11-2 | . | CASSPAGGYEQYF | TGTGCCAGCAGCCCAGCGGGGGGCTACGAGCAGTACTTC
TRBJ2-7 | 19 | . | TRBV7-3 | . | CASSIAFYQNGIDFYEQYF | TGTGCCAGCAGCATCGCTTTTTACCAAAACGGGATAGATTTTTACGAGCAGTACTTC
TRBJ2-7 | 16 | TRBD2 | TRBV7-2 | . | CASSLEGGGYSYEQYF | TGTGCCAGCAGCTTAGAGGGCGGGGGTTACTCCTACGAGCAGTACTTC
TRBJ1-2 | 15 | . | TRBV7-9 | . | CASSRADSMGYGYTF | TGTGCCAGCAGCCGCGCTGACAGTATGGGCTATGGCTACACCTTC
TRBJ1-3 | 17 | . | TRBV5-4 | . | CASSGRTGLGSGNTIYF | TGTGCCAGCAGCGGTAGGACTGGACTGGGCTCTGGAAACACCATATATTTT
TRBJ1-4 | 15 | TRBD1 | TRBV4-1 | . | CASSLAGTDNEKLFF | TGCGCCAGCAGCCTCGCCGGGACAGATAATGAAAAACTGTTTTTT
TRBJ1-5 | 15 | . | TRBV19 | . | CASWNSSRGNQPQHF | TGTGCCAGTTGGAACAGCTCGAGAGGCAATCAGCCCCAGCATTTT
TRBJ2-5 | 11 | . | TRBV20-1 | . | CSARAGETQYF | TGCAGTGCTAGAGCCGGGGAGACCCAGTACTTC
TRBJ2-1 | 16 | TRBD2 | TRBV7-3 | . | CASSPFSGTSYNEQFF | TGTGCCAGCAGCCCCTTCTCCGGGACTAGCTACAATGAGCAGTTCTTC
TRBJ1-1 | 11 | . | TRBV11-3 | . | CASKGGAEAFF | TGTGCCAGCAAGGGAGGGGCTGAAGCTTTCTTT
TRBJ2-7 | 13 | TRBD2 | TRBV6-1 | . | CASGRGTSYEQYF | TGTGCCAGTGGGCGGGGGACCTCCTACGAGCAGTACTTC
TRBJ2-3 | 14 | . | TRBV6-4 | . | CASSGSGATDTQYF | TGTGCCAGCAGTGGGTCGGGAGCCACAGATACGCAGTATTTT
TRBJ2-7 | 15 | TRBD2 | TRBV29-1 | few | CSVEMRTSGSFEQYF | TGCAGCGTTGAAATGCGAACTAGCGGGAGTTTCGAGCAGTACTTC
TRBJ1-4 | 17 | TRBD1 | TRBV25-1 | few | CASSAPGQEVSHEKLFF | TGTGCCAGCAGTGCTCCGGGACAGGAGGTCTCGCATGAAAAACTGTTTTTT
TRBJ1-4 | 15 | TRBD1 | TRBV30 | . | CAWSETGVLDEKLFF | TGTGCCTGGAGTGAAACAGGGGTATTGGATGAAAAACTGTTTTTT
TRBJ1-1 | 12 | . | TRBV14 | . | CASSQDWGRAFF | TGTGCCAGCAGCCAAGATTGGGGCCGTGCTTTCTTT
TRBJ2-3 | 14 | TRBD1 | TRBV6-4 | . | CASSDSQGADTQYF | TGTGCCAGCAGTGACAGTCAGGGGGCAGATACGCAGTATTTT
TRBJ1-1 | 16 | . | TRBV19 | . | CASNTLPGTMNTEAFF | TGTGCCAGTAATACCCTCCCCGGGACAATGAACACTGAAGCTTTCTTT
TRBJ2-7 | 17 | . | TRBV4-3 | . | CASSHAIEGIRSNEQYF | TGCGCCAGCAGCCACGCGATCGAGGGCATCCGCTCCAACGAGCAGTACTTC
TRBJ2-3 | 14 | . | TRBV4-2 | few | CASSQDGARDTQYF | TGTGCCAGCAGCCAAGATGGGGCCAGGGATACGCAGTATTTT
TRBJ2-7 | 14 | . | TRBV6-5 | few | CASSYTGQTYEQYF | TGTGCCAGCAGTTATACCGGACAGACCTACGAGCAGTACTTC
TRBJ1-6 | 13 | . | TRBV6-1 | few | CASSVGVNSPLHF | TGTGCCAGCAGTGTAGGGGTAAATTCACCCCTCCACTTT
TRBJ2-7 | 15 | TRBD2 | TRBV7-9 | once | CASSSPASGSYEQYF | TGTGCCAGCAGCTCCCCAGCTAGCGGCTCCTACGAGCAGTACTTC
TRBJ1-2 | 15 | TRBD1 | TRBV6-6 | . | CASSYMDRSGAGYTF | TGTGCCAGCAGTTACATGGACAGGAGCGGCGCCGGCTACACCTTC
TRBJ1-4 | 17 | . | TRBV7-2 | . | CASSYQDPGETNEKLFF | TGTGCCAGCAGCTACCAAGACCCCGGGGAAACTAATGAAAAACTGTTTTTT
TRBJ1-1 | 17 | . | TRBV5-4 | . | CASSLWTPPFMNTEAFF | TGTGCCAGCAGCTTGTGGACACCCCCGTTCATGAACACTGAAGCTTTCTTT
TRBJ1-1 | 15 | . | TRBV7-8 | . | CASSSRDRGLGEAFF | TGTGCCAGCAGCTCGAGGGATCGGGGTTTGGGAGAAGCTTTCTTT
TRBJ2-7 | 15 | . | TRBV28 | . | CASIPSASFDYEQYF | TGTGCCAGCATTCCCTCCGCTAGTTTTGACTACGAGCAGTACTTC
TRBJ2-7 | 13 | . | TRBV11-2 | . | CASSSREAYEQYF | TGTGCCAGCAGCTCAAGGGAGGCCTACGAGCAGTACTTC
TRBJ1-1 | 17 | TRBD1 | TRBV2 | . | CASSETGGGLLDTEAFF | TGTGCCAGCAGCGAGACAGGGGGCGGACTTTTGGACACTGAAGCTTTCTTT
TRBJ2-7 | 15 | TRBD1 | TRBV2 | . | CASRDRTGRFYEQYF | TGTGCCAGCAGAGACAGGACAGGGAGGTTCTACGAGCAGTACTTC
TRBJ2-7 | 11 | . | TRBV5-6 | . | CASSYGREQYF | TGTGCCAGCAGCTACGGTCGGGAGCAGTACTTC
TRBJ1-1 | 13 | . | TRBV7-3 | . | CASSSAGATEAFF | TGTGCCAGCAGCTCCGCTGGGGCAACTGAAGCTTTCTTT
TRBJ1-2 | 16 | TRBD1 | TRBV14 | . | CASSQDEGQGNYGYTF | TGTGCCAGCAGCCAAGATGAGGGACAGGGTAACTATGGCTACACCTTC
TRBJ2-7 | 20 | TRBD2 | TRBV9 | . | CASSVGGPGTSDPSSYEQYF | TGTGCCAGCAGCGTAGGTGGCCCAGGGACTAGCGATCCTAGCTCCTACGAGCAGTACTTC
TRBJ2-3 | 16 | TRBD2 | TRBV30 | . | CAWSSPTSGVTDTQYF | TGTGCCTGGAGTTCCCCGACTAGCGGGGTCACAGATACGCAGTATTTT
TRBJ2-1 | 15 | TRBD2 | TRBV7-2 | . | CASRGLAGERNEQFF | TGTGCCAGCAGAGGGCTAGCGGGAGAGCGCAATGAGCAGTTCTTC
TRBJ1-2 | 13 | . | TRBV30 | . | CAWNRQENYGYTF | TGTGCCTGGAACAGACAGGAGAACTATGGCTACACCTTC
TRBJ2-1 | 18 | TRBD2 | TRBV7-3 | . | CASSFLTSGSGIPNEQFF | TGTGCCAGCAGCTTTCTGACTAGCGGGAGCGGTATCCCCAATGAGCAGTTCTTC
TRBJ1-2 | 14 | . | TRBV6-4 | . | CTSSPGVEGYGYTF | TGTACCAGCAGTCCAGGGGTAGAGGGATATGGCTACACCTTC
TRBJ2-4 | 15 | . | TRBV19 | . | CASSILRGAKNIQYF | TGTGCCAGTAGTATCCTCCGGGGGGCCAAAAACATTCAGTACTTC
TRBJ1-5 | 15 | . | TRBV18 | . | CASSPSRGSNQPQHF | TGTGCCAGCTCACCCTCTCGGGGTAGCAATCAGCCCCAGCATTTT
TRBJ1-5 | 14 | TRBD1 | TRBV6-6 | . | CASIRDRVDQPQHF | TGTGCCAGCATTAGGGACAGGGTGGATCAGCCCCAGCATTTT
TRBJ1-1 | 13 | . | TRBV2 | . | CASRQGLRTEAFF | TGTGCCAGCAGACAGGGTCTTCGCACTGAAGCTTTCTTT
TRBJ1-1 | 12 | . | TRBV2 | . | CASNLDFTEAFF | TGTGCCAGCAACCTGGACTTTACTGAAGCTTTCTTT
TRBJ1-6 | 13 | . | TRBV10-3 | . | CAISEFSNSPLHF | TGTGCCATCAGTGAGTTCTCCAATTCACCCCTCCACTTT
TRBJ1-1 | 15 | . | TRBV18 | . | CASSPPWAPDTEAFF | TGTGCCAGCTCACCACCGTGGGCCCCTGACACTGAAGCTTTCTTT
TRBJ2-2 | 11 | . | TRBV12-5 | . | CASALDRELFF | TGTGCTAGTGCCTTAGATCGGGAGCTGTTTTTT
TRBJ1-3 | 13 | TRBD1 | TRBV28 | . | CASRAGTVGTIYF | TGTGCCAGCAGAGCCGGGACAGTCGGCACCATATATTTT
TRBJ2-7 | 15 | TRBD1 | TRBV2 | . | CASSGAGGRSYEQYF | TGTGCCAGCAGTGGGGCAGGGGGCCGCTCCTACGAGCAGTACTTC
TRBJ2-5 | 15 | . | TRBV5-1 | few | CASSSADGSQETQYF | TGCGCCAGCAGCTCTGCCGATGGGAGCCAAGAGACCCAGTACTTC
TRBJ2-6 | 18 | TRBD1 | TRBV7-9 | once | CASSPQGAVRAGANVLTF | TGTGCCAGCAGCCCACAGGGGGCCGTGCGCGCTGGGGCCAACGTCCTGACTTTC